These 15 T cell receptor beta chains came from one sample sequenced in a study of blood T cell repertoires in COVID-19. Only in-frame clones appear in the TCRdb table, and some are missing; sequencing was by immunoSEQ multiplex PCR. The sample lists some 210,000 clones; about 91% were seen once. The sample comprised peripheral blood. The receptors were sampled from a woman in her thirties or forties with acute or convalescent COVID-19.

CDR3 amino acids: CASSETSGGAYEQYV. CDR3 sequence (DNA): TGTGCCAGCAGCGAGACTAGCGGGGGGGCCTACGAGCAGTACGTC. J is TRBJ2-7 and V is TRBV6-5, with 14 bases lining up with TRBD2. Trimming cost V 6 bases and J 2 bases; bases outside gene matches: 3. The CDR3 is 15 amino acids. CDR1 MNHEY and CDR2 SVGAGI come from the germline V gene.

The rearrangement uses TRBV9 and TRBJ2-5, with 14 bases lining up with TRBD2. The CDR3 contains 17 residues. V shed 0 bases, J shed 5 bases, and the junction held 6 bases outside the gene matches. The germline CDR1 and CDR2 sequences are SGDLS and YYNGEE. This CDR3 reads CASSVDSGLAGGETQYF. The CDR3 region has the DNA TGTGCCAGCAGCGTAGACTCCGGACTAGCGGGGGGCGAGACCCAGTACTTC. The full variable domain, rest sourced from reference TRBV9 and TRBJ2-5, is DSGVTQTPKHLITATGQRVTLRCSPRSGDLSVYWYQQSLDQGLQFLIQYYNGEERAKGNILERFSAQQFPDLHSELNLSSLELGDSALYFCASSVDSGLAGGETQYFGPGTRLLVL.

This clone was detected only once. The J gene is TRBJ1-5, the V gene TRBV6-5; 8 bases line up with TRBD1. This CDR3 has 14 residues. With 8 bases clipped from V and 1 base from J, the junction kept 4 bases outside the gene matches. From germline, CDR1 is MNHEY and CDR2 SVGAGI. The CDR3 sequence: CASETGESNQPQHF. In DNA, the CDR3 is TGTGCCAGCGAGACAGGGGAAAGCAATCAGCCCCAGCATTTT.

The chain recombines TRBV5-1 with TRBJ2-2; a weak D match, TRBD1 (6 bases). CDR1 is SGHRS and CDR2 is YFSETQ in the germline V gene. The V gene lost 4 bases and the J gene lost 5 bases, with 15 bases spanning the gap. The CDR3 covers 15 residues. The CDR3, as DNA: TGCGCCAGCAGCCTTCTGGCTGGACAGACCGGGGAGCTGTTTTTT. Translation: CASSLLAGQTGELFF. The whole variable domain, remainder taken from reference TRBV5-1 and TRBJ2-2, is KAGVTQTPRYLIKTRGQQVTLSCSPISGHRSVSWYQQTPGQGLQFLFEYFSETQRNKGNFPGRFSGRQFSNSRSEMNVSTLELGDSALYLCASSLLAGQTGELFFGEGSRLTVL.

The CDR3 here is CASSRDRVISPLHF. Written as DNA, the CDR3 is TGTGCCAGCAGCCGGGACAGGGTTATTTCACCCCTCCACTTT. V gene TRBV6-6 combines with J gene TRBJ1-6; 9 nucleotides agree with TRBD1. This CDR3 region has 14 residues. Germline-derived CDR1 and CDR2 are MNHNY and SVGAGI (reference sequence). The V and J ends lost 6 bases and 9 bases, in that order; junction bases with no gene match: 6.

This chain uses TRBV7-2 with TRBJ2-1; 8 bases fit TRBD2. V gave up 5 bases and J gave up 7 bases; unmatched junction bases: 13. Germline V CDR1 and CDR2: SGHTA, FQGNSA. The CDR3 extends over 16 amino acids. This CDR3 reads CASSPGLAPGQNEQFF. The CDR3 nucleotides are TGTGCCAGCAGCCCCGGACTAGCCCCTGGCCAAAATGAGCAGTTCTTC.

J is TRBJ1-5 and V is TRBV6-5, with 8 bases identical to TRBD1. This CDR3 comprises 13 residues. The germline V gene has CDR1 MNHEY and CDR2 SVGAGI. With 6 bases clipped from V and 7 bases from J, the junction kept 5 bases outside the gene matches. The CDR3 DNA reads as TGTGCCAGCAGCCAGGGGGCAAGGCAGCCCCAGCATTTT. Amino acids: CASSQGARQPQHF.

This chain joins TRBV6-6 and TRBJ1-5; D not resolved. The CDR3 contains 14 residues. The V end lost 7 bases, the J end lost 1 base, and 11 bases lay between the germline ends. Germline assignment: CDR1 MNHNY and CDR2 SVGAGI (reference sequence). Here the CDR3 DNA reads TGTGCCAGCATCGCGGGCAGGAGCAATCAGCCCCAGCATTTT. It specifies CASIAGRSNQPQHF.

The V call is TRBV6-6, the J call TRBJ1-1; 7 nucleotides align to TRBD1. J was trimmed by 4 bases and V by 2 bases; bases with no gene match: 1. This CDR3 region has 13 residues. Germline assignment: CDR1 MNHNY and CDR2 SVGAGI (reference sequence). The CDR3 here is CASSYRQGTEAFF. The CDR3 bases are TGTGCCAGCAGTTACCGACAGGGCACTGAAGCTTTCTTT.

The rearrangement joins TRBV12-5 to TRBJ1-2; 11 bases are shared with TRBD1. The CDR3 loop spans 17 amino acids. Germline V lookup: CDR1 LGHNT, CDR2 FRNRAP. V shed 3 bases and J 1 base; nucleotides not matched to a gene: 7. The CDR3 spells CASGFRTGGPYNYGYTF. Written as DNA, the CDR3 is TGTGCTAGTGGTTTCAGGACAGGGGGCCCTTATAACTATGGCTACACCTTC.

The CDR3 DNA reads TGTGCCAGCTCACCACCGCGGGGGGATCGATATCCAGATACGCAGTATTTT. Protein: CASSPPRGDRYPDTQYF. The chain has TRBV18 and TRBJ2-3; 8 nucleotides line up with TRBD2. Trimming at V came to 0 bases and at J to 4 bases, leaving 9 bases not matched to a gene. Per germline, CDR1 KGHSH and CDR2 LQKENI. The CDR3 contains 17 residues.

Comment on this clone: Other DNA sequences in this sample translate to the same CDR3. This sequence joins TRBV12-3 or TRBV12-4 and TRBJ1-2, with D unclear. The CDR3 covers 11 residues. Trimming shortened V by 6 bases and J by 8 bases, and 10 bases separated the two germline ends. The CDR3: CASSRGGGYTF. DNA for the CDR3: TGTGCCAGCAGCCGGGGAGGAGGCTACACCTTC.

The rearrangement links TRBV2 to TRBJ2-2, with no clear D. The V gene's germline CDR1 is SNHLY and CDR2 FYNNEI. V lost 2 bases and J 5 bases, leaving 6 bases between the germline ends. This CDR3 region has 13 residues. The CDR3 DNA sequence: TGTGCCAGCAGTGAACGTCCTACCGGGGAGCTGTTTTTT. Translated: CASSERPTGELFF.

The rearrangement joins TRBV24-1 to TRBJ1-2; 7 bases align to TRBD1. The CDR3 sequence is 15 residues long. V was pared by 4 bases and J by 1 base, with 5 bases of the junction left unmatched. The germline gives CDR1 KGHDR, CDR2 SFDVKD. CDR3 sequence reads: CATSDEGAGNYGYTF. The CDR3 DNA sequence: TGTGCCACCAGTGACGAGGGGGCGGGTAACTATGGCTACACCTTC.

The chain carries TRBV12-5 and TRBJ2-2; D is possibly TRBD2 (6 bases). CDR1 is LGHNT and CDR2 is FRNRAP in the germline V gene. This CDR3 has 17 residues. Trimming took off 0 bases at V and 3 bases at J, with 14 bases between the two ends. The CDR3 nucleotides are TGTGCTAGTGGTTTGGTGGAGTCATGGGAGGACACCGGGGAGCTGTTTTTT. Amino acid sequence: CASGLVESWEDTGELFF. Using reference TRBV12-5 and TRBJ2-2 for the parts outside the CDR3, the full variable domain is DARVTQTPRHKVTEMGQEVTMRCQPILGHNTVFWYRQTMMQGLELLAYFRNRAPLDDSGMPKDRFSAEMPDATLATLKIQPSEPRDSAVYFCASGLVESWEDTGELFFGEGSRLTVL.